The sample holds one count of the clone carrying this TCR beta chain. Its specificity is not known. The data were obtained in a study of OX40 agonist ivuxolimab in advanced cancers. Notes on the study in general: Mean expanded clone counts were higher in CD8+ than CD4+ T cells. Dose levels from 0.1 to 3.0 mg/kg saw CD4+ and CD8+ blood T cells expand clonally by week 6.

Using immunoSEQ multiplex PCR, the repertoire was profiled, and TCRdb retains in-frame clones only, with some absent. Of around 94,000 clones listed, 87% are singletons. This CDR3 has 13 amino acids. Trimming removed 2 bases at V and 7 bases at J, with 9 bases between. Germline V gene sequence: CDR1 MNHEY, CDR2 SVGAGI. The TCR comes from an adult with an advanced solid tumor such as melanoma, head and neck, liver or kidney cancer. Sequenced material: CD4+ or CD8+ T cells sorted from blood, taken in a trial of the OX40 agonist ivuxolimab. The chain joins TRBV6-5 to TRBJ1-5; D unclear. The CDR3 DNA is TGTGCCAGCAGTTACGTTCCGGGGCAGCCCCAGCATTTT. Amino acid sequence: CASSYVPGQPQHF.